The source of this T cell receptor (beta chain) is a study of spatial heterogeneity in lung cancer. Overall study results and limits: Blood carried ubiquitous expanded tumor TCRs more at resection than follow-up.

This clonotype has at least ten counts. Its antigen remains unknown. TCRdb reprocessed the 5' RACE reads via MiXCR and lists one record per CDR3 protein. The repertoire holds 40,000 to 45,000 distinct CDR3 sequences, 6.5% to 8% seen once, with 43% in the top ten. Trimming stripped 2 bases from V and 0 bases from J, with 8 bases between. This CDR3 has 16 residues. Germline V lookup: CDR1 SEHNR, CDR2 FQNEAQ (reference sequence). Sample time point: sample taken at primary tumor resection. Unsorted tumor, nontumor lung tissue or cryopreserved PBMC supplied the whole RNA. This chain links TRBV7-9 with TRBJ2-6, with no clear D. This receptor was obtained from a female donor with early-stage non-small cell lung cancer. Sequencing used PBMCs, obtained at surgery. CDR3 DNA sequence: TGTGCCAGCAGCTTACTAATGACCTCTGGGGCCAACGTCCTGACTTTC. It is translated as CASSLLMTSGANVLTF.